Following are 18 T cell receptor beta chains from one sample sequenced in a study of T-cell reconstitution after alpha-beta-depleted transplantation in children. During its preparation, the TCRbeta library received unique molecular identifiers. From the PCR reads, TCRdb called clonotypes with MiXCR, one entry per CDR3 protein. Of about 610,000 distinct CDR3 sequences in the sample, roughly 27% were seen once. The starting material was PBMCs, obtained before TCRalphabeta/CD19-depleted stem cell transplant. The receptors shown here come from a boy in the first two years of life with Wiskott-Aldrich syndrome, due to receive a stem cell transplant.

The sample holds many counts of this clonotype. The chain employs TRBV5-5 and TRBJ1-5; 9 bases map to TRBD1. CDR1 is SGHKS, CDR2 YYEKEE, per germline (reference sequence). Trimming at V came to 5 bases and at J to 5 bases, leaving 17 bases not matched to a gene. CDR3 length: 18 residues. The CDR3 sequence: CASSLVDVPGQGYQPQHF. The DNA for the CDR3 is TGTGCCAGCAGTCTGGTAGATGTCCCGGGACAGGGATATCAGCCCCAGCATTTT.

This clonotype was observed a few times. The chain joins TRBV10-1 to TRBJ2-3; TRBD2 aligns across 11 bases. This CDR3 has 16 residues. Trimming cost V 3 bases and J 10 bases; bases outside gene matches: 12. Germline assignment: CDR1 WNHNN and CDR2 SYGVQD (reference sequence). For the CDR3, the DNA is TGCGCCAGCAGTGACGGTTTTAGCGGGAGGGGGAAATCGCAGTATTTT. This gives the protein CASSDGFSGRGKSQYF.

This clonotype was seen a handful of times. The chain links TRBV30 to TRBJ2-3; 11 nucleotides line up with TRBD2. Trimming at V came to 2 bases and at J to 2 bases, leaving 3 bases not matched to a gene. Germline CDR1 reads GTSNPN; CDR2 reads SVGIG (reference sequence). The CDR3 has 15 residues. CDR3 loop: CAWSRLAGYTDTQYF. CDR3 nucleotides: TGTGCCTGGAGTAGACTAGCGGGATACACAGATACGCAGTATTTT.

The chain joins TRBV7-9 to TRBJ2-3, with D perhaps TRBD2 (5 bases). In germline, CDR1 is SEHNR, CDR2 FQNEAQ (reference sequence). This CDR3 has 17 amino acids. The ends were cut back, 1 base at V and 2 bases at J, with 16 bases in the middle. The CDR3 region is CASSLVPSGRYTDTQYF. In DNA, the CDR3 is TGTGCCAGCAGCTTAGTCCCTTCGGGGAGATACACAGATACGCAGTATTTT.

The table lists this clonotype with many counts. The chain links TRBV27 to TRBJ1-1; weak D call: TRBD1 (5 bases). Germline V gene lookup returns CDR1 MNHEY and CDR2 SMNVEV (reference sequence). V was trimmed by 2 bases and J by 4 bases, leaving 14 bases between them. There are 15 residues in the CDR3. The CDR3: CASSLEWQGSTEAFF. The CDR3 DNA reads as TGTGCCAGCAGTTTAGAGTGGCAGGGAAGCACTGAAGCTTTCTTT.

There are a few counts of this clonotype. The chain links TRBV5-1 to TRBJ2-2; the D gene is possibly TRBD1 (5 bases). Trimming pared 0 bases from V and 0 bases from J, leaving 9 bases between. Germline values: CDR1 SGHRS, CDR2 YFSETQ. The CDR3 is 16 residues long. CDR3 nucleotide sequence: TGCGCCAGCAGCTTGGTAACACAGGCGAACACCGGGGAGCTGTTTTTT. This encodes CASSLVTQANTGELFF.

This clonotype was seen only a few times. This chain uses TRBV20-1 with TRBJ2-1; D ambiguous. V shed 5 bases and J shed 4 bases, with 18 bases lying between them. The germline CDR1 and CDR2 sequences are DFQATT and SNEGSKA (reference sequence). This CDR3 is 15 amino acids long. CDR3 DNA: TGCAGTGCTTATTTTAACGCCCCCGTTTACAATGAGCAGTTCTTC. This gives the protein CSAYFNAPVYNEQFF.

This clonotype was counted a few times. The CDR3 reads CASSLPQGLNNSPLHF. The DNA of the CDR3 is TGTGCCAGCAGTTTACCCCAGGGACTGAATAATTCACCCCTCCACTTT. The V gene is TRBV28, the J gene TRBJ1-6; D possibly corresponds to TRBD1 (5 bases). CDR3 length: 16 residues. Germline V gives CDR1 MDHEN, CDR2 SYDVKM. V was cut by 2 bases and J by 5 bases, with 13 bases left in between.

This clonotype was counted between two and nine times. The chain carries TRBV4-2 and TRBJ2-3; D is ambiguous. The CDR3 loop spans 15 amino acids. Germline CDR1 and CDR2: LGHNA and YNFKEQ. V was cut by 0 bases and J by 4 bases, with 11 bases left in between. In DNA form, the CDR3 reads TGTGCCAGCAGCCAAGATGATCTAGTGGCAGATACGCAGTATTTT. It encodes CASSQDDLVADTQYF.

The chain carries TRBV5-1 and TRBJ2-2, with a tentative D call TRBD2 (5 bases). The CDR3 runs to 14 residues. Germline CDR1 is SGHRS and CDR2 is YFSETQ. V was pared by 4 bases and J by 4 bases, with 11 bases between. This chain's CDR3 is CASSGVTSTGELFF. CDR3 DNA sequence: TGCGCCAGCAGCGGGGTAACTAGCACCGGGGAGCTGTTTTTT.

CDR3: CSVEDLSGRGSDTQYF. The CDR3, as DNA: TGCAGCGTTGAAGATCTTAGCGGGAGAGGATCAGATACGCAGTATTTT. The J gene is TRBJ2-3, the V gene TRBV29-1; 9 nucleotides align to TRBD2. This CDR3 spans 16 amino acids. Germline V gene lookup returns CDR1 SQVTM and CDR2 ANQGSEA. With 0 bases clipped from V and 4 bases from J, the junction kept 8 bases outside the gene matches.

V and J are TRBV24-1 and TRBJ2-5; TRBD2 aligns across 8 bases. V lost 5 bases to trimming and J lost 1 base; unmatched junction nucleotides: 5. This CDR3 region has 15 residues. CDR1 KGHDR and CDR2 SFDVKD come from the germline V gene. Here the CDR3 reads CATSAPGRGQETQYF. The DNA for the CDR3 is TGTGCCACCAGTGCCCCCGGGAGGGGCCAAGAGACCCAGTACTTC.

The V and J genes are TRBV20-1 and TRBJ1-6; 9 bases line up with TRBD1. The CDR3 runs to 15 residues. The trim removed 3 bases at V and 13 bases at J, leaving 13 bases unmatched. From germline, CDR1 is DFQATT and CDR2 SNEGSKA (reference sequence). CDR3 sequence: CSASSQGQGTFPLHF. CDR3 nucleotide sequence: TGCAGTGCTAGTTCCCAGGGACAGGGAACGTTTCCCCTCCACTTT.

The rearrangement joins TRBV5-1 to TRBJ2-5; D is possibly TRBD1 or TRBD2 (5 bases each). Per the germline V gene, CDR1 is SGHRS and CDR2 is YFSETQ. Between the trimmed V and J ends, which lost 9 bases and 2 bases, there was a span of 17 bases. This CDR3 is 14 amino acids long. The DNA for the CDR3 is TGCGCCAACACAACGGGGAGACAGCAAGAGACCCAGTACTTC. Encoded protein: CANTTGRQQETQYF.

The V gene is TRBV5-1, the J gene TRBJ2-1; D is perhaps TRBD2 (6 bases). Looked up from germline, CDR1 is SGHRS and CDR2 is YFSETQ. This CDR3 has 16 amino acids. V lost 1 base to trimming and J lost 0 bases, with 11 bases between them. The CDR3 DNA sequence: TGCGCCAGCAGCTTGTTGCCGGGAGACTCCTACAATGAGCAGTTCTTC. Its translation is CASSLLPGDSYNEQFF.

This chain connects TRBV20-1 to TRBJ1-2, with D hard to call. The CDR3 extends over 12 amino acids. Germline V gene lookup returns CDR1 DFQATT and CDR2 SNEGSKA (reference sequence). With 3 bases removed from V and 2 bases from J, the gap between germline ends came to 7 bases. The CDR3 DNA reads as TGCAGTGCTAGTGTCTCAAACTATGGCTACACCTTC. Translated: CSASVSNYGYTF.

The chain is built from TRBV5-1 and TRBJ2-5; D possibly corresponds to TRBD1 (6 bases). Germline CDR1 and CDR2: SGHRS and YFSETQ. V was cut by 4 bases and J by 3 bases, with 13 bases left in between. The CDR3 loop spans 14 amino acids. CDR3 bases: TGCGCCAGCAGCCTACGGGACACCAAAGAGACCCAGTACTTC. As protein: CASSLRDTKETQYF.

This clonotype was detected only a few times. The rearrangement links TRBV27 to TRBJ2-1; maybe TRBD1 (6 bases). The CDR3 runs 16 residues. Germline lookup yields CDR1 MNHEY and CDR2 SMNVEV (reference sequence). V lost 5 bases to trimming and J lost 2 bases, with 16 bases between them. CDR3 nucleotide sequence: TGTGCCAGCAGTCGACAGGAACGGGCCCCCTACAATGAGCAGTTCTTC. Translation: CASSRQERAPYNEQFF.